This TCR beta chain stems from a study of cytotoxic CD8 clonotypes in ibrutinib-treated CLL. Study conclusions and caveats: Investigators sampled sustained-remission and progressing patients at differing times. Elevated clonality accompanied ibrutinib response, with a return toward baseline values at progression. Public clonotypes occurred uncommonly; on treatment, they contracted or remained stable.

Clones were sequenced by immunoSEQ multiplex PCR, and TCRdb holds only the in-frame ones, with some missing. Among about 72,000 clones, approximately 80% were seen once, and the ten largest hold roughly 8%. To note about this clone: The antigen remains unidentified.

Looked up from germline, CDR1 is MDHEN and CDR2 is SYDVKM. The CDR3 has 14 amino acids. J gave up 7 bases and V 6 bases, and 12 bases lay outside the gene matches. This sequence was found in a human donor with chronic lymphocytic leukemia. This chain links TRBV28 with TRBJ2-7, with 7 bases that match TRBD1. Sequenced here: PBMCs, sampled at disease progression, from a patient treated with ibrutinib. The CDR3 sequence is CASSPGGTAREQYF. The DNA of the CDR3 is TGTGCCAGCAGCCCAGGGGGAACGGCGAGGGAGCAGTACTTC.